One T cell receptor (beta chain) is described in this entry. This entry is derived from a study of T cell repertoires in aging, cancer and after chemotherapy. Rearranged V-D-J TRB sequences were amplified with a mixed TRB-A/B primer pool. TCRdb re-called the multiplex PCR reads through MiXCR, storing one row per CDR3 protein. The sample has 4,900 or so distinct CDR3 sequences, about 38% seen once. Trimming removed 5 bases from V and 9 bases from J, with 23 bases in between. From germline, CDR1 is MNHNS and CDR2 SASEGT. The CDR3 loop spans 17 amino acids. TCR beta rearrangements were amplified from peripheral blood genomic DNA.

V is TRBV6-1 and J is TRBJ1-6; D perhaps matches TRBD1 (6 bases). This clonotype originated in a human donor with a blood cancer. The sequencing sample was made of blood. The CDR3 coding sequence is TGTGCCAGCAGTTTAGGTAGGGGGGAAAGCGGATCTTCACCCCTCCACTTT. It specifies CASSLGRGESGSSPLHF.